These 6 T cell receptor beta chains were sequenced from one sample in a study of blood T cell repertoires in COVID-19. Assay: immunoSEQ multiplex PCR; the TCRdb copy retains only in-frame clones and omits some. The profile shows over 120,000 clones, approximately 90% of them singletons. The sample comprised peripheral blood. The receptors were sampled from a man in his 60s with active or convalescent COVID-19.

The chain joins TRBV27 to TRBJ1-1; 10 bases map to TRBD1. The germline V gene encodes CDR1 MNHEY and CDR2 SMNVEV (reference sequence). This CDR3 is built from 14 residues. The J segment lost 11 bases and the V segment lost 5 bases, leaving 11 bases of the junction unmatched. Written as DNA, the CDR3 is TGTGCCAGCAGTGAGGACAGGGGGGCTGTCTTGGCTTTCTTT. It specifies CASSEDRGAVLAFF.

The chain carries TRBV30 and TRBJ1-2; D is undetermined. Trimming pared 0 bases from V and 3 bases from J, leaving 17 bases between. This CDR3 spans 16 amino acids. Germline V gives CDR1 GTSNPN, CDR2 SVGIG (reference sequence). CDR3 residues: CAWSVKPPGFYYGYTF. The DNA for the CDR3 is TGTGCCTGGAGTGTAAAGCCTCCGGGATTTTACTATGGCTACACCTTC.

As DNA, the CDR3 is TGTGCCAGCAGTAGGGACAGTCGATTGAACACTGAAGCTTTCTTT. As protein: CASSRDSRLNTEAFF. The rearrangement links TRBV28 to TRBJ1-1; 7 bases are a match to TRBD1. The CDR3 spans 15 residues. The germline CDR1 and CDR2 sequences are MDHEN and SYDVKM. V shed 5 bases, J shed 0 bases, and the junction held 6 bases outside the gene matches.

The chain has TRBV2 and TRBJ1-6; weak D call: TRBD1 (6 bases). CDR3 size: 15 residues. Germline lookup yields CDR1 SNHLY and CDR2 FYNNEI. The V end was cut by 2 bases, the J end by 8 bases, with 13 bases between. As DNA, the CDR3 is TGTGCCAGCAGTGAAATGTTGGGGGCGTATTCACCCCTCCACTTT. It yields the protein CASSEMLGAYSPLHF.

The chain recombines TRBV5-4 with TRBJ2-7, with TRBD1 as a possible D gene (5 bases). CDR1 and CDR2 from the germline V gene are SGHNT and YYREEE (reference sequence). Between the trimmed V and J ends, which lost 5 bases and 7 bases, there was a span of 10 bases. The CDR3 is made up of 11 amino acids. Written as DNA, the CDR3 is TGTGCCAGCAGTTGGGGCGGAGAGCAGTACTTC. This encodes CASSWGGEQYF.

CDR3 sequence reads: CAWSQGRAYEQYF. The CDR3 DNA follows: TGTGCCTGGAGCCAGGGGCGCGCCTACGAGCAGTACTTC. This sequence joins TRBV30 and TRBJ2-7, with TRBD1 as a possible D gene (6 bases). Trimming took off 3 bases at V and 2 bases at J, with 11 bases between the two ends. Germline CDR1 is GTSNPN and CDR2 is SVGIG (reference sequence). This CDR3 is 13 amino acids long.